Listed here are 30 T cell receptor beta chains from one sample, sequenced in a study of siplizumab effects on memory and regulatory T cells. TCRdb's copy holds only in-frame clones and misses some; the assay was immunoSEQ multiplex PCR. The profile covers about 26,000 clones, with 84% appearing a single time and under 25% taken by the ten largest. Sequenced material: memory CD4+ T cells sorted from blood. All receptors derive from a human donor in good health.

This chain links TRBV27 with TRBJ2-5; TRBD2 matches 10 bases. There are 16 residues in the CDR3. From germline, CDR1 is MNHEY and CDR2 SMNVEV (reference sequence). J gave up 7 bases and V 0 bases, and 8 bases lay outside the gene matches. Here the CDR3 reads CASSLSSSGRWGTQYF. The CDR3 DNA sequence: TGTGCCAGCAGTTTATCATCTAGCGGGAGATGGGGGACCCAGTACTTC.

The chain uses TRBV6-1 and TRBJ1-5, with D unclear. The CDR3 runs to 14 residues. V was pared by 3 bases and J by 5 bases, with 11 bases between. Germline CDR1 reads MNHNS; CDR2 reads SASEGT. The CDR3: CASSESQVYQPQHF. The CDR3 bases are TGTGCCAGCAGTGAGTCTCAGGTTTATCAGCCCCAGCATTTT.

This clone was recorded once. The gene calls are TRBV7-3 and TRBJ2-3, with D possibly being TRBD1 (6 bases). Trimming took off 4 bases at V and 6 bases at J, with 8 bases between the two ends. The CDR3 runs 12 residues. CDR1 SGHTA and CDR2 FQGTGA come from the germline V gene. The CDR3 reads CASSYTGDTQYF. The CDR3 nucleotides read TGTGCCAGCAGCTACACAGGGGATACGCAGTATTTT.

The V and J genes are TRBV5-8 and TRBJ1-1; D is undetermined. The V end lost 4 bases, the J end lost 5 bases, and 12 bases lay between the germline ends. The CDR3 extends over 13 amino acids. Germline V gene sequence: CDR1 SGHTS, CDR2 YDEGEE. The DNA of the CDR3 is TGTGCCAGCAGCACCTGGGAGCGTACTGAAGCTTTCTTT. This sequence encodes CASSTWERTEAFF.

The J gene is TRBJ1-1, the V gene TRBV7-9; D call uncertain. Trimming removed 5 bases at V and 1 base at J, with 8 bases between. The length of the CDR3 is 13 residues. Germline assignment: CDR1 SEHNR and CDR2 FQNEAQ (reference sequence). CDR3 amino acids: CASSAGRNTEAFF. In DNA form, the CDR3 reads TGTGCCAGCAGCGCGGGCCGGAACACTGAAGCTTTCTTT. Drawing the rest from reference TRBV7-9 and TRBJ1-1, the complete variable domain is DTGVSQNPRHKITKRGQNVTFRCDPISEHNRLYWYRQTLGQGPEFLTYFQNEAQLEKSRLLSDRFSAERPKGSFSTLEIQRTEQGDSAMYLCASSAGRNTEAFFGQGTRLTVV.

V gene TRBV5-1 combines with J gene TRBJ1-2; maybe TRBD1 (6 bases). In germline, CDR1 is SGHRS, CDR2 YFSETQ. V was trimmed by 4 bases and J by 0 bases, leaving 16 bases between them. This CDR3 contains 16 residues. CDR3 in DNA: TGCGCCAGCAGCCCCGGGGGGGCCTTCACTAACTATGGCTACACCTTC. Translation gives CASSPGGAFTNYGYTF. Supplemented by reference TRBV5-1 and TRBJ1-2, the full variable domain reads KAGVTQTPRYLIKTRGQQVTLSCSPISGHRSVSWYQQTPGQGLQFLFEYFSETQRNKGNFPGRFSGRQFSNSRSEMNVSTLELGDSALYLCASSPGGAFTNYGYTFGSGTRLTVV.

The CDR3 bases are TGTGCCAGCAGTCATAGACAGGGCGTAAGCTCTGGGGCCAACGTCCTGACTTTC. The encoded protein is CASSHRQGVSSGANVLTF. The rearrangement uses TRBV28 and TRBJ2-6, with TRBD1 matching over 7 bases. J gave up 0 bases and V 5 bases, and 10 bases lay outside the gene matches. The CDR3 runs 18 residues. The germline CDR1 and CDR2 sequences are MDHEN and SYDVKM.

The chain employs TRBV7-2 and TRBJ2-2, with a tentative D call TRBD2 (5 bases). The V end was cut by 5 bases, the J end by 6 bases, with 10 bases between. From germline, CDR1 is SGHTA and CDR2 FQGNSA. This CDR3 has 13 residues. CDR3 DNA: TGTGCCAGCAGCCGTGACTATTCCGGGGAGCTGTTTTTT. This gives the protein CASSRDYSGELFF.

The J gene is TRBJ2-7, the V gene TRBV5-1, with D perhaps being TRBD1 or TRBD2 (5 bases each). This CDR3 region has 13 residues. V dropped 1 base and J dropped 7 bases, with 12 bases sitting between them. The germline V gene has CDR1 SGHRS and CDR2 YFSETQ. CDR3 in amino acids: CASSLQGPGEQYF. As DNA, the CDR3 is TGCGCCAGCAGCTTGCAGGGTCCGGGGGAGCAGTACTTC.

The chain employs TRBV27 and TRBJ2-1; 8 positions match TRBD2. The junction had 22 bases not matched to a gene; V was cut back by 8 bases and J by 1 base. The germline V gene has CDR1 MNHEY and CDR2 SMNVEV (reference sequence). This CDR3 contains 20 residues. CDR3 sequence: CASGGRRKTWAGGSYNEQFF. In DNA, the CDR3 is TGTGCCAGCGGAGGGCGACGGAAAACTTGGGCGGGAGGTTCCTACAATGAGCAGTTCTTC.

In DNA, the CDR3 is TGTGCCAGCCGCCGGGTCAGCACAGATACGCAGTATTTT. This sequence encodes CASRRVSTDTQYF. The V gene is TRBV7-3, the J gene TRBJ2-3; no clear D gene. Germline CDR1 and CDR2: SGHTA and FQGTGA. The ends were cut back, 8 bases at V and 0 bases at J, with 9 bases in the middle. This CDR3 region has 13 residues.

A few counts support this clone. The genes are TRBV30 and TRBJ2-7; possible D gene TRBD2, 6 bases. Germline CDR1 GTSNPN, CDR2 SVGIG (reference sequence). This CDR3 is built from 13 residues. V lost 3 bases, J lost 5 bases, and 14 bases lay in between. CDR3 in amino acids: CAWRRRAGNEQYF. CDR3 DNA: TGTGCCTGGAGGAGGCGGGCGGGGAACGAGCAGTACTTC.

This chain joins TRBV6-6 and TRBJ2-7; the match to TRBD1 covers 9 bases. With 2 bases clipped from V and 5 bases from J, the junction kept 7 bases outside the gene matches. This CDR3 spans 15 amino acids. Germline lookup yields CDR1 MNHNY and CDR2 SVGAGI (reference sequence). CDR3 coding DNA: TGTGCCAGCAGTTACACCGGGACAGGGACCCACGAGCAGTACTTC. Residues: CASSYTGTGTHEQYF.

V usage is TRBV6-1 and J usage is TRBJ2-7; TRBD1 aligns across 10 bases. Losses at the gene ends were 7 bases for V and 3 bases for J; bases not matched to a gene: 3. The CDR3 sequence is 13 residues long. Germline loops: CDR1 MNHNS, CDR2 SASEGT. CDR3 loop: CASTRTGGYEQYF. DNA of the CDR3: TGTGCCAGCACAAGGACAGGGGGCTACGAGCAGTACTTC.

The CDR3 coding sequence is TGTGCCAGCAAAATGGGGGAGAGCTCCTACAATGAGCAGTTCTTC. This gives the protein CASKMGESSYNEQFF. The chain is built from TRBV2 and TRBJ2-1; D may be TRBD1 or TRBD2 (5 bases each). The CDR3 spans 15 residues. Trimming took 7 bases from V and 0 from J, leaving 13 bases between them. CDR1 is SNHLY and CDR2 is FYNNEI in the germline V gene.

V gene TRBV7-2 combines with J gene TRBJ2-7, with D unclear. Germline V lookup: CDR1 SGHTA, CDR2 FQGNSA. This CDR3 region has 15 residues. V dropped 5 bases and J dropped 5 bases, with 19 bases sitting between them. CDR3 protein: CASSPSVGNVHEQYF. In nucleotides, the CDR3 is TGTGCCAGCAGCCCCTCCGTGGGGAACGTCCACGAGCAGTACTTC.

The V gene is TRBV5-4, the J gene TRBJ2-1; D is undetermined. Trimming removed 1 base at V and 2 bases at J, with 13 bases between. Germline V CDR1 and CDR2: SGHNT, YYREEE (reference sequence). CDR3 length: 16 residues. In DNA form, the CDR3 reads TGTGCCAGCAGCTTGAAATCGGCAAGCACCTACAATGAGCAGTTCTTC. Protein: CASSLKSASTYNEQFF.

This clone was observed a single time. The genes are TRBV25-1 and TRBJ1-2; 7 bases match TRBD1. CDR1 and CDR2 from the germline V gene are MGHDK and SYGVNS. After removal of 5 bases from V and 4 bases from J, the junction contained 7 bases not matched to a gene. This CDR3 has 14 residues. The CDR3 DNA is TGTGCCAGCAGTAATTGGGGACAGCTCTATGGCTACACCTTC. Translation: CASSNWGQLYGYTF.

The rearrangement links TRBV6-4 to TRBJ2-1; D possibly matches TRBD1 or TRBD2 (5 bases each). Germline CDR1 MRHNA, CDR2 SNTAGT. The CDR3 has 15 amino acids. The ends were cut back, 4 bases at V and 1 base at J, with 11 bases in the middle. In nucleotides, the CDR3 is TGTGCCAGCAGTGCCCCCGGGACGTCCTACAATGAGCAGTTCTTC. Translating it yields CASSAPGTSYNEQFF.

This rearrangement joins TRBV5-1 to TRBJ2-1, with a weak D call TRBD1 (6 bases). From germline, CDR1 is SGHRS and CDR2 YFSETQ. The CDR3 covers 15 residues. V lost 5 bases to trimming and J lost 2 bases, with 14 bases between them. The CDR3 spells CASRLGQTTYNEQFF. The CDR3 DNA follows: TGCGCCAGCAGACTCGGACAGACCACCTACAATGAGCAGTTCTTC.

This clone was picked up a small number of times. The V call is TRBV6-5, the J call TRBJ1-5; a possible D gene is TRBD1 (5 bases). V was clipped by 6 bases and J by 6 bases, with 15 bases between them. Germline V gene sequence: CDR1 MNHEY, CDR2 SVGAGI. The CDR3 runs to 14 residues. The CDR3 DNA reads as TGTGCCAGCAGCCACAGGAGGAACCGTCAGCCCCAGCATTTT. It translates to CASSHRRNRQPQHF.

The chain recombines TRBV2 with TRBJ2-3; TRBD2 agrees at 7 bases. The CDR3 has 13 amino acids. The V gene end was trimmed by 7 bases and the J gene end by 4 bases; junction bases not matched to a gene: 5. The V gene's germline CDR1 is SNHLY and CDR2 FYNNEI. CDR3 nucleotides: TGTGCCAGCACTAGCGCGGGGGCAGATACGCAGTATTTT. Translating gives CASTSAGADTQYF.

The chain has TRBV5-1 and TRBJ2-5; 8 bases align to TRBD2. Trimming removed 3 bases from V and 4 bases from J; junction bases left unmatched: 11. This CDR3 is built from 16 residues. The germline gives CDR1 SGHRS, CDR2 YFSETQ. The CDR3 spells CASSSPGSGAGETQYF. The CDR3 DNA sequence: TGCGCCAGCAGCTCGCCGGGTAGCGGGGCGGGAGAGACCCAGTACTTC.

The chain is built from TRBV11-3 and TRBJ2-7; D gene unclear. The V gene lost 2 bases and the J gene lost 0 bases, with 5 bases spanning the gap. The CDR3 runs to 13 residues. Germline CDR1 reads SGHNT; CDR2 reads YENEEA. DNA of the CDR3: TGTGCCAGCAGCTTACCTTACTCCTACGAGCAGTACTTC. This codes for CASSLPYSYEQYF.

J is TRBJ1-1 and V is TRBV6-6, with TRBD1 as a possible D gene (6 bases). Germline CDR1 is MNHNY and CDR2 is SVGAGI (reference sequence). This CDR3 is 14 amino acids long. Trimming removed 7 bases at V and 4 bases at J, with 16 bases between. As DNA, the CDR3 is TGTGCCAGCACCTCTCCGGGGGCGCGCACTGAAGCTTTCTTT. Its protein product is CASTSPGARTEAFF.

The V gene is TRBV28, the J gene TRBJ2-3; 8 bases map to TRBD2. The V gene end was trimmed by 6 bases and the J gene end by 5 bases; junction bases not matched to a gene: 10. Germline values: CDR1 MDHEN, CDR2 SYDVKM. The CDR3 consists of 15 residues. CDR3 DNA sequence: TGTGCCAGCAGAACCCGAGCGGGGGCGCAAGATACGCAGTATTTT. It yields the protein CASRTRAGAQDTQYF.

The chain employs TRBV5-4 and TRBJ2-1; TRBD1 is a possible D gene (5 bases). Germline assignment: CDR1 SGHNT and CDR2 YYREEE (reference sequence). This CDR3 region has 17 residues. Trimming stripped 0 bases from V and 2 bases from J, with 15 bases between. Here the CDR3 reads CASSLAFGAGPYNEQFF. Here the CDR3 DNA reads TGTGCCAGCAGCTTGGCCTTTGGGGCAGGTCCCTACAATGAGCAGTTCTTC.

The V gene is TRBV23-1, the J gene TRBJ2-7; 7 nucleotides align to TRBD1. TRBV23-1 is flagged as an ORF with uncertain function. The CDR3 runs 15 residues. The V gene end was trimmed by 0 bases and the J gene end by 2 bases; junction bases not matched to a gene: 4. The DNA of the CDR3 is TGCGCCAGCAGTCAATCGAGGGGGCTTACCTACGAGCAGTACTTC. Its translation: CASSQSRGLTYEQYF.

The CDR3 DNA sequence: TGTGCCAGCAGCCCACGAGGAGACAGCCACACTGAAGCTTTCTTT. Translated: CASSPRGDSHTEAFF. This chain joins TRBV9 and TRBJ1-1, with D possibly TRBD1 on 5 matching bases. This CDR3 is 15 amino acids long. V was pared by 4 bases and J by 3 bases, with 16 bases between. Germline V lookup: CDR1 SGDLS, CDR2 YYNGEE.

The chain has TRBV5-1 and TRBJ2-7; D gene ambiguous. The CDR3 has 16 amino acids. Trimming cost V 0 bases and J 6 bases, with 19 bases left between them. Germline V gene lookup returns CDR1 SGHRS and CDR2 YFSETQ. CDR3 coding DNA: TGCGCCAGCAGCTTGGCCCCCCAAGGCACGCCTGGCGAGCAGTACTTC. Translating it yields CASSLAPQGTPGEQYF.